This is a list of T cell receptor beta chains from one sample in a study of shared clonotypes between healthy human individuals. Sequencing was performed with immunoSEQ multiplex PCR; in TCRdb, only in-frame clones are kept and a portion is missing. The sample lists 800,000 to 950,000 clones, 90% to 97% occurring once. The sample was naive CD8+ T cells sorted from blood. The receptors derive from a man between 25 and 39 years old in good health. CDR3s include the opening cysteine and the closing phenylalanine or tryptophan. A D gene is named only where the DNA matches it firmly. Clone sizes are given selectively: once, few, many, or a class where the clone is expanded.

clone size	D gene	V gene	J gene	CDR3 protein	CDR3 DNA
.	TRBD2	TRBV7-9	TRBJ2-7	CASSRLPGGSGRPYEQYF	TGTGCCAGCAGCCGCCTACCGGGAGGTAGCGGGAGACCCTACGAGCAGTACTTC
once	.	TRBV27	TRBJ1-4	CASSSQTREKLFF	TGTGCCAGCAGTTCTCAGACACGCGAAAAACTGTTTTTT
.	.	TRBV4-3	TRBJ2-1	CASSQERVYNEQFF	TGCGCCAGCAGCCAAGAGCGTGTGTACAATGAGCAGTTCTTC
.	.	TRBV4-3	TRBJ2-2	CASSQRLGVGTGELFF	TGCGCCAGCAGCCAAAGACTAGGCGTGGGGACCGGGGAGCTGTTTTTT
.	.	TRBV27	TRBJ2-6	CASSPSGANVLTF	TGTGCCAGCAGTCCATCTGGGGCCAACGTCCTGACTTTC
.	TRBD1	TRBV6-1	TRBJ2-1	CASSDSHRGLYNEQFF	TGTGCCAGCAGTGATAGCCACAGGGGGCTCTATAATGAGCAGTTCTTC
.	.	TRBV27	TRBJ2-7	CASSSGNEQYF	TGTGCCAGCAGTTCAGGAAACGAGCAGTACTTC
.	.	TRBV7-9	TRBJ1-2	CASSPPGGDYGYTF	TGTGCCAGCAGCCCCCCCGGGGGTGACTATGGCTACACCTTC
.	.	TRBV11-2	TRBJ2-7	CASSLVGTYYEQYF	TGTGCCAGCAGCTTAGTTGGGACTTACTACGAGCAGTACTTC
.	.	TRBV4-1	TRBJ1-5	CASSQDIGVSNQPQHF	TGCGCCAGCAGCCAAGATATCGGGGTTAGCAATCAGCCCCAGCATTTT
.	.	TRBV27	TRBJ2-3	CASFGGSTDTQYF	TGTGCCAGCTTCGGGGGTAGCACAGATACGCAGTATTTT
.	TRBD2	TRBV19	TRBJ2-1	CASSKSPGTRNEQFF	TGTGCCAGTAGTAAAAGCCCCGGGACTAGGAATGAGCAGTTCTTC
.	.	TRBV4-1	TRBJ2-1	CASSQGGSYNEQFF	TGCGCCAGCAGCCAGGGGGGCTCCTACAATGAGCAGTTCTTC
.	.	TRBV9	TRBJ1-2	CASSVVAETSYGYTF	TGTGCCAGCAGCGTAGTGGCAGAAACCAGCTATGGCTACACCTTC
.	.	TRBV2	TRBJ2-7	CASSEAIRGFSYEQYF	TGTGCCAGCAGTGAAGCGATAAGGGGATTCTCCTACGAGCAGTACTTC
.	.	TRBV30	TRBJ1-1	CAWNAGNTEAFF	TGTGCCTGGAATGCCGGGAACACTGAAGCTTTCTTT